This T cell receptor beta chain emerged from a study of T cell repertoires in cytomegalovirus infection. On the study more broadly: TCR beta signatures that were public indicated CMV infection and matching HLA type. Study conclusions and caveats: Across the ex vivo response, the dominant clonotypes were HLA-C-restricted CMV-specific TCR beta clonotypes. Identification of carriers of CMV plus the relevant HLA was performed using cumulative public TCR beta family frequency.

TCRdb passed the reads through MiXCR, listing each CDR3 protein once. The sample lists fewer than 300,000 distinct CDR3 sequences; over 20% were seen once. With 5 bases clipped from V and 3 bases from J, the junction kept 6 bases outside the gene matches. This CDR3 has 15 amino acids. Germline V lookup: CDR1 DFQATT, CDR2 SNEGSKA (reference sequence). Details on this clonotype: What it binds is not known.

The V and J genes are TRBV20-1 and TRBJ2-2; TRBD2 agrees at 10 bases. The clonotype originates from a human donor in good health (CMV status not recorded). Some clones in this sample may be carry-over from other donors' samples. Sequenced: PBMCs. The CDR3 DNA reads as TGCAGTGCTCCTAACAGCGGGGGGGACACCGGGGAGCTGTTTTTT. Its protein is CSAPNSGGDTGELFF.